Only one count was recorded for the clone carrying this T cell receptor (beta chain). This table comes from immunoSEQ multiplex PCR, and its TCRdb copy is limited to in-frame clones, with some not included. This table holds about 20,000 clones, 80% to 90% found once. The data originate from a study of OX40 agonist ivuxolimab in advanced cancers. Germline V gives CDR1 MGHRA, CDR2 YSYEKL. Trimming removed 0 bases at V and 6 bases at J, with 3 bases between. This CDR3 has 12 residues. V gene TRBV4-1 combines with J gene TRBJ2-1; no reliable D call. Sequenced here: CD4+ or CD8+ T cells sorted from blood, sampled in a trial of the OX40 agonist ivuxolimab. This sequence originates from an adult with an advanced solid tumor such as melanoma, head and neck, liver or kidney cancer. The CDR3 DNA reads as TGCGCCAGCAGCCAAGACTCCAATGAGCAGTTCTTC. It yields the protein CASSQDSNEQFF.